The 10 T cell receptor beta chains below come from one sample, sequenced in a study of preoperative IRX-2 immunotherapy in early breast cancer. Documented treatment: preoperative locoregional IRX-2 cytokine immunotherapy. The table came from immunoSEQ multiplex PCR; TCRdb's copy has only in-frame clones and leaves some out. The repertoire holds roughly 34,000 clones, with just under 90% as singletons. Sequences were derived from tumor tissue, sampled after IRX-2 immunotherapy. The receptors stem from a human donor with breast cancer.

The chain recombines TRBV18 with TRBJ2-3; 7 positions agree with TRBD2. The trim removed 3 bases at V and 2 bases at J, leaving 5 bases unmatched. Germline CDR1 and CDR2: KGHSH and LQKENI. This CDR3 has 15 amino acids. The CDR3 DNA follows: TGTGCCAGCTCACCCCCGGCGGGAGCCACAGATACGCAGTATTTT. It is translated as CASSPPAGATDTQYF.

This chain's CDR3 is CASTPKSGGGYEQYV. CDR3 DNA sequence: TGTGCCAGCACCCCCAAATCTGGTGGGGGGTACGAGCAGTACGTC. The chain joins TRBV12-5 to TRBJ2-7; D might be TRBD2 (6 bases). Germline CDR1 LGHNT, CDR2 FRNRAP. The CDR3 runs to 15 residues.

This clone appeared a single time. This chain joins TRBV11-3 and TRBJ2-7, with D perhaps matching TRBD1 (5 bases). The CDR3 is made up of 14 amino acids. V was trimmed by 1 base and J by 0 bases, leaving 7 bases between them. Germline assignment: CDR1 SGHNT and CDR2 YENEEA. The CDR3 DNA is TGTGCCAGCAGCTTAGTCGACAGCTCCTACGAGCAGTACGTC. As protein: CASSLVDSSYEQYV.

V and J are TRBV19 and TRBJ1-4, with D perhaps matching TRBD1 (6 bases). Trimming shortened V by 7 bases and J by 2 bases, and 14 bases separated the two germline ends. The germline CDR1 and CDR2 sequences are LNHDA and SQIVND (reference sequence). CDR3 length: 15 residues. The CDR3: CASTRGIGTNEKLFF. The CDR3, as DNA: TGTGCCAGTACCAGGGGAATTGGGACTAATGAAAAACTGTTTTTT.

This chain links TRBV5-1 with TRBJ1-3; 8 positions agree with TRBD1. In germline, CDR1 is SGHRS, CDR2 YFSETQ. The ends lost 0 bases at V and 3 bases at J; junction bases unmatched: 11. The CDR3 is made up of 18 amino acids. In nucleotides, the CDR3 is TGCGCCAGCAGCTTGGACAGACAGGGGAGTAGTAGTGGAAACACCATATATTTT. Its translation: CASSLDRQGSSSGNTIYF.

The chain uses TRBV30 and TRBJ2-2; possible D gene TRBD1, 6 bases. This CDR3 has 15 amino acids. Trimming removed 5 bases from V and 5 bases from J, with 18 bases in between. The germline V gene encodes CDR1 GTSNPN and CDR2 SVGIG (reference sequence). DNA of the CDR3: TGTGCCTGGGATTGGGGATCAGGGGTGACCGGGGAGCTGTTTTTT. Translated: CAWDWGSGVTGELFF.

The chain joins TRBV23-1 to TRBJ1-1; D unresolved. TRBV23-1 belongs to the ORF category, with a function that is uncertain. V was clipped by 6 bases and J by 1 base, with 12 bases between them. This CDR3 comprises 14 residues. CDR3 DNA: TGCGCCAGCAGCCAAGTCGGCGGGAACACTGAAGCTTTCTTT. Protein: CASSQVGGNTEAFF.

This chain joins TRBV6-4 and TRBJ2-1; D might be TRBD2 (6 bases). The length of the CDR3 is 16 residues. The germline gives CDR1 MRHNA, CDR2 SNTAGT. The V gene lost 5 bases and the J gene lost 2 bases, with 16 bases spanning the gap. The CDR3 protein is CASSLNRLEPYNEQFF. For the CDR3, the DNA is TGTGCCAGCAGTTTGAATCGACTAGAACCCTACAATGAGCAGTTCTTC.

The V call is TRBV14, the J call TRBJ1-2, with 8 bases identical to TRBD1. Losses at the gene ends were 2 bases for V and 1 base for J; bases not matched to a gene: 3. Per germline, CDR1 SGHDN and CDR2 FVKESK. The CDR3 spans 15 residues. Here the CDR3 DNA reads TGTGCCAGCAGCCAACAGGGGGCGGTTAACTATGGCTACACCTTC. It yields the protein CASSQQGAVNYGYTF. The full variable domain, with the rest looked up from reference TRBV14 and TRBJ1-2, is EAGVTQFPSHSVIEKGQTVTLRCDPISGHDNLYWYRRVMGKEIKFLLHFVKESKQDESGMPNNRFLAERTGGTYSTLKVQPAELEDSGVYFCASSQQGAVNYGYTFGSGTRLTVV.

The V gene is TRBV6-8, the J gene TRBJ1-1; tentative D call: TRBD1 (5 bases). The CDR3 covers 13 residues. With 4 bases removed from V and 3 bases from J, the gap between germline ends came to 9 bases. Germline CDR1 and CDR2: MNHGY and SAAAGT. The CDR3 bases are TGTGCCAGCAGTTCCCAAGGGGACACTGAAGCTTTCTTT. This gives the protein CASSSQGDTEAFF.